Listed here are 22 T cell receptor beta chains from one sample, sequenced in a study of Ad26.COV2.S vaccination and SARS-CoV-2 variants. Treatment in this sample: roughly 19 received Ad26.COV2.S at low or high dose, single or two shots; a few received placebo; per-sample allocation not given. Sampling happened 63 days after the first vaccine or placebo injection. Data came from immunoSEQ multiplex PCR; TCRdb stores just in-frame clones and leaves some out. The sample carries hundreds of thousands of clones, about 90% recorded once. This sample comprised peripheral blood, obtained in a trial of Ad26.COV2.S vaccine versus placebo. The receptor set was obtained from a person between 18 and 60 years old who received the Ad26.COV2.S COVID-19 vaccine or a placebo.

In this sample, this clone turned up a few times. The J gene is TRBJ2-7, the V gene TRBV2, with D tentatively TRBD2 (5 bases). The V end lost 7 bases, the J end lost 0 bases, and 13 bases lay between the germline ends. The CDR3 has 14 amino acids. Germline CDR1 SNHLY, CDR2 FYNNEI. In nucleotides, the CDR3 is TGTGCCAGCATAGGCCGAGGGAGCTCCTACGAGCAGTACTTC. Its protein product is CASIGRGSSYEQYF. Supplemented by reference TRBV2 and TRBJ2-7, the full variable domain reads EPEVTQTPSHQVTQMGQEVILRCVPISNHLYFYWYRQILGQKVEFLVSFYNNEISEKSEIFDDQFSVERPDGSNFTLKIRSTKLEDSAMYFCASIGRGSSYEQYFGPGTRLTVT.

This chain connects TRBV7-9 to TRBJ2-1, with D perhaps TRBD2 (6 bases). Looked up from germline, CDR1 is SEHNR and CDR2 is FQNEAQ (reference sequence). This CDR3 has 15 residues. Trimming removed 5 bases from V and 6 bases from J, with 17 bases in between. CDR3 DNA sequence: TGTGCCAGCAGCCCCTTAGGGGAGGCCCCCAATGAGCAGTTCTTC. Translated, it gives CASSPLGEAPNEQFF.

Written as DNA, the CDR3 is TGTGCCTCCACCTTCCTCGGGACTAGCCTCTACAATGAGCAGTTCTTC. This encodes CASTFLGTSLYNEQFF. This chain joins TRBV30 and TRBJ2-1; 9 bases agree with TRBD2. Trimming took 7 bases from V and 3 from J; bases not matched to a gene: 13. Germline CDR1 is GTSNPN and CDR2 is SVGIG (reference sequence). The CDR3 has 16 amino acids.

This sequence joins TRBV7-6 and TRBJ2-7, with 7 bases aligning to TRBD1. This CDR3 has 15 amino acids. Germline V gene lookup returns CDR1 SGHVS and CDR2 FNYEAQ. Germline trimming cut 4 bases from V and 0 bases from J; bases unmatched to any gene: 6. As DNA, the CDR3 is TGTGCCAGCAGCTCCCCGGACAGGAGCTCCTACGAGCAGTACTTC. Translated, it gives CASSSPDRSSYEQYF.

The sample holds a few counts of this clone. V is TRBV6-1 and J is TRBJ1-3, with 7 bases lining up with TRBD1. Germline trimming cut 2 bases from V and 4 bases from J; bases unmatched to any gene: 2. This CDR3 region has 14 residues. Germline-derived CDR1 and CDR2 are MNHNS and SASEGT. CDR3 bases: TGTGCCAGCAGTGAAAGGGGGCGAGGAAACACCATATATTTT. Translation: CASSERGRGNTIYF.

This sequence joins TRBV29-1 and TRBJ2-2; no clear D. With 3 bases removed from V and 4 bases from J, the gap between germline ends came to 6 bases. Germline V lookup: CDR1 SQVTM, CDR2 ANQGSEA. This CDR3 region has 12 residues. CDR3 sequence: CSVDGGTGELFF. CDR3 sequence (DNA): TGCAGCGTTGACGGCGGCACCGGGGAGCTGTTTTTT.

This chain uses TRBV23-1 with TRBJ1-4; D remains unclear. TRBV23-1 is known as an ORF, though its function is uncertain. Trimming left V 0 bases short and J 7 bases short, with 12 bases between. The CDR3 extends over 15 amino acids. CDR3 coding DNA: TGCGCCAGCAGTCAATCGTCGGAGGGCGGTGAAAAACTGTTTTTT. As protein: CASSQSSEGGEKLFF.

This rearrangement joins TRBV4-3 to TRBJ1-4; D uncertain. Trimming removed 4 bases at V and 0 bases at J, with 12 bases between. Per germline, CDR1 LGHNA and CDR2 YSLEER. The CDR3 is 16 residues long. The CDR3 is CASSLGTDPTNEKLFF. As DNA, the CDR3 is TGCGCCAGCAGCCTGGGAACGGACCCAACTAATGAAAAACTGTTTTTT.

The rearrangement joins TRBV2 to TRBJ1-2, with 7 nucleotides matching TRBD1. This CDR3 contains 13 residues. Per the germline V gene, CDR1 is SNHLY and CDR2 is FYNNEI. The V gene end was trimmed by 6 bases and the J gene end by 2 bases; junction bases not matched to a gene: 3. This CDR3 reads CASSEQGNYGYTF. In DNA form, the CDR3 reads TGTGCCAGCAGCGAACAGGGGAACTATGGCTACACCTTC. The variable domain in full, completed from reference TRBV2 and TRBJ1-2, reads EPEVTQTPSHQVTQMGQEVILRCVPISNHLYFYWYRQILGQKVEFLVSFYNNEISEKSEIFDDQFSVERPDGSNFTLKIRSTKLEDSAMYFCASSEQGNYGYTFGSGTRLTVV.

This chain's CDR3 is CASSSDGMNTEAFF. CDR3 DNA: TGTGCCAGCAGTTCGGACGGGATGAACACTGAAGCTTTCTTT. The V gene is TRBV2, the J gene TRBJ1-1, with no clear D. The germline V gene has CDR1 SNHLY and CDR2 FYNNEI. V was pared by 5 bases and J by 0 bases, with 10 bases between. This CDR3 is 14 amino acids long. The full variable domain, in which reference TRBV2 and TRBJ1-1 provide the parts outside the CDR3, is EPEVTQTPSHQVTQMGQEVILRCVPISNHLYFYWYRQILGQKVEFLVSFYNNEISEKSEIFDDQFSVERPDGSNFTLKIRSTKLEDSAMYFCASSSDGMNTEAFFGQGTRLTVV.

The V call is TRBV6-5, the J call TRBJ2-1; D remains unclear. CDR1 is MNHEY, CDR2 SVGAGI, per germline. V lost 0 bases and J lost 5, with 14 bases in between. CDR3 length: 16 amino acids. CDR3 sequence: CASSYSGWGPHNEQFF. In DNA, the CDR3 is TGTGCCAGCAGTTACTCCGGGTGGGGTCCTCACAATGAGCAGTTCTTC.

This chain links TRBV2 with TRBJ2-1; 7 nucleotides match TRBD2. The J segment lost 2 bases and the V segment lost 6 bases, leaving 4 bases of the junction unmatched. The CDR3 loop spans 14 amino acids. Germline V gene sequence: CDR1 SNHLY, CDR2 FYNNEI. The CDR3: CASSGLGTYNEQFF. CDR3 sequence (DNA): TGTGCCAGCAGCGGACTAGGAACCTACAATGAGCAGTTCTTC.

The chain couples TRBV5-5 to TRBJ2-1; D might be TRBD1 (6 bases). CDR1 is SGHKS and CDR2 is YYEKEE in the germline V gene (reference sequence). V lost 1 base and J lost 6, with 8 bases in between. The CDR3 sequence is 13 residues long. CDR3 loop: CASSLTGTNEQFF. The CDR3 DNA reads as TGTGCCAGCAGCTTGACAGGGACCAATGAGCAGTTCTTC.

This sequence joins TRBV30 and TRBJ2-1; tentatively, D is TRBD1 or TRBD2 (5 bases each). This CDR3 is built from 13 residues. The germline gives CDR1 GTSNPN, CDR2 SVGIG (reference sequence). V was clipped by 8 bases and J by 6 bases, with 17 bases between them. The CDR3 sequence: CALTGRELNEQFF. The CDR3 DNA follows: TGTGCCCTAACGGGCAGGGAGCTCAATGAGCAGTTCTTC.

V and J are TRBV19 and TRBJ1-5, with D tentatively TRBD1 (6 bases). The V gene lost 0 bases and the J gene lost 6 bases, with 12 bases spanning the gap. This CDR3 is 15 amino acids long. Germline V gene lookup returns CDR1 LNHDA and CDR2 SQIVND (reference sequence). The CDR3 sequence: CASSIDNAGAQPQHF. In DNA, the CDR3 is TGTGCCAGTAGTATAGATAACGCAGGGGCTCAGCCCCAGCATTTT.

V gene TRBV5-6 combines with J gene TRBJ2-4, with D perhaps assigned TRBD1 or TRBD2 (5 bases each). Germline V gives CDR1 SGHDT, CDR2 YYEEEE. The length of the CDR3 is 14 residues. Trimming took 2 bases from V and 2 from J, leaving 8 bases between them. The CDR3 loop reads CASSFGGTKNIQYF. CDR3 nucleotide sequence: TGTGCCAGCAGCTTTGGGGGTACCAAAAACATTCAGTACTTC. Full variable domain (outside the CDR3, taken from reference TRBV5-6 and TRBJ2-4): DAGVTQSPTHLIKTRGQQVTLRCSPKSGHDTVSWYQQALGQGPQFIFQYYEEEERQRGNFPDRFSGHQFPNYSSELNVNALLLGDSALYLCASSFGGTKNIQYFGAGTRLSVL.

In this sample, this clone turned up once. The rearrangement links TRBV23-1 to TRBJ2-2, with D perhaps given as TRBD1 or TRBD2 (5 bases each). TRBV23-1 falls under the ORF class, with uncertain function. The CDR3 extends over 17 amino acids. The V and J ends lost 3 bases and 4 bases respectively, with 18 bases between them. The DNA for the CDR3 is TGCGCCAGCAGTCAGGCCGGGACGGATTGCCCCACCGGGGAGCTGTTTTTT. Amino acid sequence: CASSQAGTDCPTGELFF.

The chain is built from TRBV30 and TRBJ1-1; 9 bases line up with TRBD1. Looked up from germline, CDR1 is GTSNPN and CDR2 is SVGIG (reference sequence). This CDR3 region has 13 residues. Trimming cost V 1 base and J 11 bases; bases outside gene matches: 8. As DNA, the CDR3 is TGTGCCTGGAGTGCGGGACAGGGCCCTGGGGCTTTCTTT. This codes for CAWSAGQGPGAFF.

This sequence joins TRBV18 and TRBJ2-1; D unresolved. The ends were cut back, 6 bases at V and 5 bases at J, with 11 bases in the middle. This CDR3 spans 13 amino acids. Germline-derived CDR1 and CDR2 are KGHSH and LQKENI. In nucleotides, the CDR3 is TGTGCCAGCTCCGGTAGTAGCCACAATGAGCAGTTCTTC. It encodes CASSGSSHNEQFF.

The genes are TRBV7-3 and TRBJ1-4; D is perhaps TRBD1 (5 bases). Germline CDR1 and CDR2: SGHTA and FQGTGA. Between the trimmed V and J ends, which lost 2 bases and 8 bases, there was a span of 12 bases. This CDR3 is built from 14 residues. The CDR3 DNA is TGTGCCAGCAGCTTACAGGCCGGGGACGAAAAACTGTTTTTT. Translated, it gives CASSLQAGDEKLFF.

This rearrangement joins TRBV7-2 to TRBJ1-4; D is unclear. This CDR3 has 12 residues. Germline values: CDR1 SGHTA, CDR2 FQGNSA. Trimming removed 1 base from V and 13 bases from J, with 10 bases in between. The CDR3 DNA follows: TGTGCCAGCAGCTTAGACAGACGGAGACTGTTTTTT. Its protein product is CASSLDRRRLFF.

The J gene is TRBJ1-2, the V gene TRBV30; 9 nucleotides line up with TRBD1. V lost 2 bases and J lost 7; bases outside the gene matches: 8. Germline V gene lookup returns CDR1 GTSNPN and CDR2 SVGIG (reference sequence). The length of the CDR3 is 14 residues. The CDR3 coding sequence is TGTGCCTGGAGTTCAGGGGGGACAGGGAGTGGCTACACCTTC. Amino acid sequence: CAWSSGGTGSGYTF.